The T cell receptor (beta chain) under discussion was sequenced for a study of blood T cell repertoires in COVID-19. The CDR3 has 17 amino acids. Trimming at V came to 5 bases and at J to 4 bases, leaving 13 bases not matched to a gene. Germline V lookup: CDR1 LNHDA, CDR2 SQIVND (reference sequence). Sequencing used immunoSEQ multiplex PCR; TCRdb keeps in-frame clones, though not all of them. The repertoire holds about 380,000 clones, with 88% as singletons. This clonotype was obtained from a woman younger than 30 who had recovered from COVID-19. Material for sequencing was PBMCs or T cells enriched from blood (not recorded which). The rearrangement links TRBV19 to TRBJ1-5; TRBD1 agrees at 8 bases. CDR3 bases: TGTGCCAGTAGTGACGTCTTGGGACAGGTTCTGAATCAGCCCCAGCATTTT. It translates to CASSDVLGQVLNQPQHF.